The following is a T cell receptor beta chain sequence with its context. Its antigen is currently unknown. The sample originates from a study of cytomegalovirus exposure and HLA in healthy donors. About the research overall: Of the donors genotyped, a few hundred in all, less than 90% fell in the Caucasian-associated ancestry cluster. Study-wide points: An Asian-associated ancestry cluster reportedly showed fewer N-insertions than the approximately 690-donor mean in a later analysis. The authors confirmed in vitro that three CMV-associated chains were specific for CMV antigens.

CDR1 is MDHEN, CDR2 SYDVKM, per germline. The germline V and J ends were trimmed by 3 bases and 3 bases, with 7 bases remaining between them. This CDR3 has 13 residues. PCR amplification relied on 60 Vbeta primers (plus 13 Jbeta primers). TCRdb keeps only in-frame clones here, not all; method: immunoSEQ multiplex PCR. The sample yields some 150,000 clones, 80% to 85% seen once. The specimen sequenced was PBMCs. The sequence was obtained from a woman aged 18-29 years in good health and CMV-seronegative. The rearrangement joins TRBV28 to TRBJ2-3; possible D gene TRBD1, 6 bases. The CDR3 nucleotides are TGTGCCAGCAGTTTGCAGGGGACAGATACGCAGTATTTT. As protein: CASSLQGTDTQYF.